Each of the 9 T cell receptor beta chains below was sequenced from the same sample in a study of control samples from healthy donors and cancer patients. The data were produced by immunoSEQ multiplex PCR, yet TCRdb's version contains in-frame clones alone and is incomplete. The sample carries 98,000 or so clones, approximately 81% recorded once. Source material: blood. These receptors were collected from a woman aged 25 to 39 in good health.

The chain has TRBV5-4 and TRBJ1-2; D is uncertain. The V gene's germline CDR1 is SGHNT and CDR2 YYREEE (reference sequence). The V end was cut by 1 base, the J end by 2 bases, with 9 bases between. The CDR3 loop spans 14 amino acids. CDR3 nucleotide sequence: TGTGCCAGCAGCTTGTGGGCGGCCAACTATGGCTACACCTTC. Its protein product is CASSLWAANYGYTF.

The V call is TRBV10-3, the J call TRBJ2-1, with D unresolved. Trimming shortened V by 5 bases and J by 8 bases, and 10 bases separated the two germline ends. CDR3 length: 12 residues. The germline CDR1 and CDR2 sequences are ENHRY and SYGVKD. In nucleotides, the CDR3 is TGTGCCATCAGTCCAAAGCGATATGAGCAGTTCTTC. This sequence encodes CAISPKRYEQFF.

This sequence joins TRBV5-1 and TRBJ2-5; D may be TRBD1 (6 bases). The CDR3 is made up of 13 amino acids. Germline CDR1 SGHRS, CDR2 YFSETQ. V was pared by 2 bases and J by 2 bases, with 7 bases between. CDR3 sequence reads: CASSLGQQETQYF. The CDR3 bases are TGCGCCAGCAGCTTAGGACAGCAAGAGACCCAGTACTTC.

This chain links TRBV6-2 or TRBV6-3 with TRBJ2-3; D is perhaps TRBD2 (5 bases). Trimming took 5 bases from V and 5 from J, leaving 11 bases between them. This CDR3 has 13 amino acids. Germline CDR1 and CDR2: MNHEY and SVGEGT. The CDR3 DNA sequence: TGTGCCAGCAGTCGAGGGCCCCGAGATACGCAGTATTTT. Translating gives CASSRGPRDTQYF.

The chain couples TRBV11-2 to TRBJ2-1, with 8 bases fitting TRBD2. The germline gives CDR1 SGHAT, CDR2 FQNNGV. The ends lost 1 base at V and 0 bases at J; junction bases unmatched: 5. The CDR3 covers 17 residues. The CDR3 DNA reads TGTGCCAGCAGCTTAGTCGCGGGGGGATACTCCTACAATGAGCAGTTCTTC. It yields the protein CASSLVAGGYSYNEQFF.

The chain combines TRBV12-5 with TRBJ1-1, with D perhaps TRBD1 (5 bases). Trimming removed 4 bases from V and 1 base from J, with 25 bases in between. CDR3 length: 19 amino acids. The germline V gene has CDR1 LGHNT and CDR2 FRNRAP. CDR3 in amino acids: CASGYLPGPRGYPNTEAFF. Written as DNA, the CDR3 is TGTGCTAGTGGTTACCTCCCGGGACCGAGGGGTTACCCGAACACTGAAGCTTTCTTT.

J is TRBJ2-1 and V is TRBV7-8, with D hard to call. Germline V gene data show CDR1 as SGHVS and CDR2 as FQNEAQ. The CDR3 runs 14 residues. V lost 4 bases and J 3 bases, leaving 10 bases between the germline ends. CDR3 bases: TGTGCCAGCAGCTCTAGAGGCAGCTACAATGAGCAGTTCTTC. Amino acids: CASSSRGSYNEQFF.

The gene calls are TRBV13 and TRBJ1-3; D perhaps matches TRBD1 (5 bases). V was pared by 2 bases and J by 0 bases, with 8 bases between. Germline V lookup: CDR1 PRHDT, CDR2 FYEKMQ (reference sequence). This CDR3 region has 15 residues. CDR3 amino acids: CASSLKGFSGNTIYF. The CDR3, as DNA: TGTGCCAGCAGCTTAAAGGGGTTCTCTGGAAACACCATATATTTT.

The J gene is TRBJ1-3, the V gene TRBV18; tentative D call: TRBD1 (5 bases). Germline CDR1 reads KGHSH; CDR2 reads LQKENI. The CDR3 sequence is 14 residues long. Trimming shortened V by 4 bases and J by 0 bases, and 7 bases separated the two germline ends. CDR3 in DNA: TGTGCCAGCTCACAGACAGACTCTGGAAACACCATATATTTT. It specifies CASSQTDSGNTIYF.